The 26 T cell receptor beta chains listed next were all sequenced from one sample in a study of blood T cell repertoires in COVID-19. Profiling relied on immunoSEQ multiplex PCR, and the TCRdb table lists in-frame clones only, not all of them. Altogether about 200,000 clones are present, roughly 80% being singletons, with the ten largest covering 6% to 9.5%. The specimen sequenced was peripheral blood. All receptors come from a woman of 80 years or more with acute or convalescent COVID-19.

V usage is TRBV5-6 and J usage is TRBJ1-2, with D uncertain. The ends were cut back, 0 bases at V and 8 bases at J, with 17 bases in the middle. Germline V gene lookup returns CDR1 SGHDT and CDR2 YYEEEE. The CDR3 is 15 amino acids. The CDR3 is CASSLVGGGRLGYTF. DNA for the CDR3: TGTGCCAGCAGCTTGGTCGGAGGAGGTCGACTAGGCTACACCTTC.

This chain joins TRBV2 and TRBJ1-1, with D uncertain. The CDR3 is made up of 14 amino acids. Germline CDR1 is SNHLY and CDR2 is FYNNEI. Trimming left V 11 bases short and J 1 base short, with 17 bases between. The CDR3 DNA follows: TGTGCCTCCACTAAGGATGCGGCGAACACTGAAGCTTTCTTT. Translation gives CASTKDAANTEAFF.

The chain combines TRBV19 with TRBJ2-5; TRBD2 matches 7 bases. The CDR3 is 13 amino acids. Unmatched junction bases numbered 6, after V lost 9 bases and J lost 2 bases. Germline V lookup: CDR1 LNHDA, CDR2 SQIVND (reference sequence). The CDR3 loop reads CASSGEGQETQYF. In nucleotides, the CDR3 is TGTGCCAGCTCCGGGGAGGGACAAGAGACCCAGTACTTC.

This clone was observed a handful of times. This chain links TRBV30 with TRBJ2-2; D perhaps matches TRBD2 (5 bases). CDR1 is GTSNPN, CDR2 SVGIG, per germline (reference sequence). V gave up 4 bases and J gave up 0 bases, with 9 bases separating them. The CDR3 contains 14 residues. DNA of the CDR3: TGTGCCTGGAAGCGGATGGCGAACACCGGGGAGCTGTTTTTT. Translated, it gives CAWKRMANTGELFF.

This clone was seen only once. CDR3 nucleotides: TGTGCCAGCAGTTTGAGGGTAGATTATCAGCCCCAGCATTTT. This codes for CASSLRVDYQPQHF. The chain is built from TRBV27 and TRBJ1-5; D is uncertain. The V end lost 3 bases, the J end lost 5 bases, and 11 bases lay between the germline ends. The CDR3 extends over 14 amino acids. The germline gives CDR1 MNHEY, CDR2 SMNVEV (reference sequence).

The chain employs TRBV6-5 and TRBJ1-6; D is undetermined. Trimming stripped 3 bases from V and 10 bases from J, with 16 bases between. This CDR3 has 15 residues. In germline, CDR1 is MNHEY, CDR2 SVGAGI. CDR3 residues: CASSYQPPGISPLHF. DNA of the CDR3: TGTGCCAGCAGTTATCAGCCCCCGGGTATCTCACCCCTCCACTTT.

The chain is built from TRBV5-1 and TRBJ2-5; TRBD2 aligns across 9 bases. The CDR3 sequence is 13 residues long. CDR1 is SGHRS, CDR2 YFSETQ, per germline. The junction had 5 bases not matched to a gene; V was cut back by 6 bases and J by 5 bases. The CDR3 DNA follows: TGCGCCAGCATGGCTAGCGGGGCGGAGACCCAGTACTTC. It specifies CASMASGAETQYF.

V and J are TRBV3-1 (or the pseudogene TRBV3-2) and TRBJ2-3; no clear D. The CDR3 loop spans 15 amino acids. V was cut by 1 base and J by 1 base, with 9 bases left in between. Germline-derived CDR1 and CDR2 are LGHDT and YNNKEL (reference sequence). CDR3 coding DNA: TGTGCCAGCAGCCAAGGCACGGTGGGCACAGATACGCAGTATTTT. Encoded protein: CASSQGTVGTDTQYF.

This chain connects TRBV30 to TRBJ1-1; 7 nucleotides match TRBD1. Germline V gene lookup returns CDR1 GTSNPN and CDR2 SVGIG (reference sequence). Losses at the gene ends were 0 bases for V and 7 bases for J; bases not matched to a gene: 11. The length of the CDR3 is 15 residues. CDR3 sequence (DNA): TGTGCCTGGAGTGTACAAGGGGGACAGCCCTATGAAGCTTTCTTT. Translated: CAWSVQGGQPYEAFF.

The table lists this clone with a few counts. In DNA, the CDR3 is TGTGCCAGCAGCTCCTCTAGCGGGAGGGAGTTCTCCAATGAGCAGTTCTTC. This sequence encodes CASSSSSGREFSNEQFF. The chain employs TRBV7-2 and TRBJ2-1; 12 nucleotides agree with TRBD2. This CDR3 is built from 17 residues. Germline V lookup: CDR1 SGHTA, CDR2 FQGNSA. Germline trimming cut 4 bases from V and 6 bases from J; bases unmatched to any gene: 10.

The chain joins TRBV10-3 to TRBJ1-6; 8 nucleotides align to TRBD1. The V gene's germline CDR1 is ENHRY and CDR2 SYGVKD. The V and J ends lost 4 bases and 10 bases, in that order; junction bases with no gene match: 6. The CDR3 has 14 residues. The CDR3 here is CAISVGRGQSPLHF. The CDR3 bases are TGTGCCATCAGTGTGGGCAGGGGGCAATCACCCCTCCACTTT.

This chain connects TRBV5-1 to TRBJ1-6; TRBD1 matches at 10 bases. This CDR3 is 18 amino acids long. The V and J ends lost 4 bases and 4 bases, in that order; junction bases with no gene match: 11. Germline V gene data show CDR1 as SGHRS and CDR2 as YFSETQ. The CDR3 here is CASSPPDRGRVYNSPLHF. DNA for the CDR3: TGCGCCAGCAGCCCCCCCGACAGGGGGCGGGTATATAATTCACCCCTCCACTTT. Complete variable domain (other parts from reference TRBV5-1 and TRBJ1-6): KAGVTQTPRYLIKTRGQQVTLSCSPISGHRSVSWYQQTPGQGLQFLFEYFSETQRNKGNFPGRFSGRQFSNSRSEMNVSTLELGDSALYLCASSPPDRGRVYNSPLHFGNGTRLTVT.

The chain couples TRBV7-6 to TRBJ2-5; TRBD2 matches 7 bases. CDR1 and CDR2 (germline): SGHVS, FNYEAQ. The CDR3 totals 20 residues. J was trimmed by 2 bases and V by 0 bases; bases with no gene match: 18. The CDR3 DNA reads as TGTGCCAGCAGCTTAGCCGCGGACTACCGGTGGGGGGGTGCACAAGAGACCCAGTACTTC. Protein product: CASSLAADYRWGGAQETQYF.

The genes are TRBV25-1 and TRBJ2-7; D is perhaps TRBD1 (6 bases). The CDR3 sequence is 15 residues long. Trimming removed 1 base from V and 2 bases from J, with 12 bases in between. In germline, CDR1 is MGHDK, CDR2 SYGVNS. The CDR3 here is CASSESRGYPYEQYF. CDR3 nucleotides: TGTGCCAGCAGTGAATCGAGGGGGTATCCCTACGAGCAGTACTTC.

This clone turned up a few times. This chain connects TRBV9 to TRBJ1-6; D is possibly TRBD1 (5 bases). The germline V and J ends were trimmed by 4 bases and 7 bases, with 18 bases remaining between them. The CDR3 has 16 amino acids. The germline gives CDR1 SGDLS, CDR2 YYNGEE. CDR3 DNA sequence: TGTGCCAGCAGCACCCGGGGTTCTGGGGGGAATTCACCCCTCCACTTT. This translates into CASSTRGSGGNSPLHF.

The chain employs TRBV30 and TRBJ1-1, with D unresolved. Germline values: CDR1 GTSNPN, CDR2 SVGIG (reference sequence). The length of the CDR3 is 13 residues. V lost 2 bases to trimming and J lost 2 bases, with 9 bases between them. CDR3 DNA: TGTGCCTGGAGTCTTTCCTATAACACTGAAGCTTTCTTT. Protein product: CAWSLSYNTEAFF.

V and J are TRBV6-6 and TRBJ2-7; D possibly corresponds to TRBD2 (6 bases). The CDR3 contains 16 residues. V was trimmed by 2 bases and J by 1 base, leaving 15 bases between them. Germline V gene data show CDR1 as MNHNY and CDR2 as SVGAGI (reference sequence). CDR3 loop: CASSYNARGDSYEQYF. CDR3 coding DNA: TGTGCCAGCAGTTACAATGCACGCGGGGATTCCTACGAGCAGTACTTC.

The chain employs TRBV12-3 or TRBV12-4 and TRBJ2-5; the D gene is possibly TRBD1 (5 bases). V lost 1 base to trimming and J lost 9 bases, with 12 bases between them. CDR3 length: 13 residues. The CDR3 nucleotides are TGTGCCAGCAGTTTAGGGGCAAAAGGGGCCCAGTACTTC. Protein product: CASSLGAKGAQYF.

The chain uses TRBV24-1 and TRBJ1-1; perhaps TRBD1 as D (5 bases). CDR1 is KGHDR and CDR2 is SFDVKD in the germline V gene. CDR3 length: 15 amino acids. The V and J ends lost 4 bases and 1 base respectively, with 12 bases between them. As DNA, the CDR3 is TGTGCCACCAGTGAAATACAGGTAAAGAACACTGAAGCTTTCTTT. Its protein is CATSEIQVKNTEAFF.

The chain has TRBV2 and TRBJ2-3; the match to TRBD2 covers 8 bases. The ends lost 4 bases at V and 0 bases at J; junction bases unmatched: 9. The CDR3 consists of 17 residues. Germline loops: CDR1 SNHLY, CDR2 FYNNEI. Here the CDR3 DNA reads TGTGCCAGCAGTGCCAACCCCGCTAGCGGGAGCACAGATACGCAGTATTTT. Its translation is CASSANPASGSTDTQYF.

The chain uses TRBV5-1 and TRBJ1-6, with 7 nucleotides matching TRBD1. This CDR3 is 14 amino acids long. V shed 5 bases and J 7 bases; nucleotides not matched to a gene: 6. The germline CDR1 and CDR2 sequences are SGHRS and YFSETQ. CDR3 in DNA: TGCGCCAGCAGAACCGGGACAGAGAATTCACCCCTCCACTTT. Amino acid sequence: CASRTGTENSPLHF.

V gene TRBV6-5 combines with J gene TRBJ2-7, with no clear D. V was shortened by 6 bases and J by 0 bases, with 6 bases between the two germline ends. The CDR3 extends over 12 amino acids. CDR1 MNHEY and CDR2 SVGAGI come from the germline V gene. In nucleotides, the CDR3 is TGTGCCAGCAGCTCGAGCTCCTACGAGCAGTACTTC. It yields the protein CASSSSSYEQYF.

This clone was recorded once. The gene calls are TRBV27 and TRBJ1-2; D perhaps matches TRBD1 (6 bases). The CDR3 runs to 12 residues. Trimming took 3 bases from V and 10 from J, leaving 12 bases between them. Germline assignment: CDR1 MNHEY and CDR2 SMNVEV (reference sequence). The CDR3 is CASSLRTVAYTF. The CDR3 bases are TGTGCCAGCAGTTTGAGGACAGTGGCCTACACCTTC.

The V and J genes are TRBV19 and TRBJ2-1, with 7 bases identical to TRBD1. Germline V gene sequence: CDR1 LNHDA, CDR2 SQIVND (reference sequence). The CDR3 has 17 residues. Trimming cost V 5 bases and J 0 bases; bases outside gene matches: 10. This chain's CDR3 is CASSLRTPGGSYNEQFF. Written as DNA, the CDR3 is TGTGCCAGTAGTCTCCGGACGCCAGGGGGCTCCTACAATGAGCAGTTCTTC.

The V and J genes are TRBV9 and TRBJ1-2; tentatively, D is TRBD1 (5 bases). CDR3 size: 13 residues. V was clipped by 0 bases and J by 4 bases, with 7 bases between them. Germline V gene lookup returns CDR1 SGDLS and CDR2 YYNGEE. CDR3 in amino acids: CASSVGGAYGYTF. The CDR3 DNA follows: TGTGCCAGCAGCGTAGGTGGGGCCTATGGCTACACCTTC.

The rearrangement links TRBV4-1 to TRBJ1-4, with no clear D. In germline, CDR1 is MGHRA, CDR2 YSYEKL. This CDR3 spans 16 amino acids. V gave up 3 bases and J gave up 4 bases, with 15 bases separating them. This CDR3 is CASSQMQLVLNEKLFF. The DNA for the CDR3 is TGCGCCAGCAGCCAGATGCAACTGGTTCTTAATGAAAAACTGTTTTTT.